The T cell receptor (beta chain) described here comes from a study of breast tumors, draining lymph nodes, adjacent tissues. Axillary draining lymph nodes of breast cancer patients supplied the node samples. This clonotype was detected many times. Its antigen is unknown. Whole-study findings and limits: Tumor TCR diversity was below lymph nodes but above nontumor tissue. The lymph node origin of tumor T cells was framed as consistent with a hypothesis, not demonstrated.

Germline lookup yields CDR1 MDHEN and CDR2 SYDVKM. V was pared by 3 bases and J by 5 bases, with 11 bases between. CDR3 size: 14 residues. TCRdb independently ran MiXCR on the multiplex PCR reads; one entry per CDR3 protein. Here the sample spans 150,000 to 200,000 distinct CDR3 sequences, roughly a third being singletons. The chain couples TRBV28 to TRBJ1-5; D might be TRBD1 (5 bases). This clonotype was obtained from a female donor with breast cancer. Some clones in this sample may be carry-over from other donors' samples. Sequenced material: axillary lymph node tissue. The CDR3 DNA reads TGTGCCAGCAGTTTCCGTGACAGCGATCAGCCCCAGCATTTT. It encodes CASSFRDSDQPQHF.